Presented here are 5 T cell receptor beta chains from one specimen sequenced in a study of cytomegalovirus exposure and HLA in healthy donors. Generated by immunoSEQ multiplex PCR, the TCRdb table keeps only in-frame clones and is missing some. Among roughly 48,000 clones listed, over 85% were seen once. Sequencing was performed on PBMCs. The receptors stem from a woman aged 18 to 35 in good health and CMV-seropositive.

The chain joins TRBV10-2 to TRBJ1-6, with D possibly TRBD1 on 5 matching bases. V gave up 3 bases and J gave up 4 bases, with 7 bases separating them. The CDR3 runs 14 residues. From germline, CDR1 is WSHSY and CDR2 SAAADI. CDR3 sequence: CASSEQAYNSPLHF. The CDR3 nucleotides are TGCGCCAGCAGTGAACAGGCTTATAATTCACCCCTCCACTTT.

This chain connects TRBV11-2 to TRBJ2-3, with 12 bases that match TRBD2. Germline trimming cut 1 base from V and 7 bases from J; bases unmatched to any gene: 15. This CDR3 comprises 19 residues. Germline lookup yields CDR1 SGHAT and CDR2 FQNNGV. CDR3 loop: CASSLGLAGEHTVHNTQYF. CDR3 coding DNA: TGTGCCAGCAGCTTAGGACTAGCGGGAGAGCACACCGTCCACAATACGCAGTATTTT.

V gene TRBV9 combines with J gene TRBJ2-6; TRBD1 might be the D (6 bases). V dropped 0 bases and J dropped 3 bases, with 10 bases sitting between them. The CDR3 consists of 16 residues. The V gene's germline CDR1 is SGDLS and CDR2 YYNGEE. The CDR3 nucleotides read TGTGCCAGCAGCGTAGGAAACAGGGATGGGGCCAACGTCCTGACTTTC. It translates to CASSVGNRDGANVLTF.

This chain connects TRBV9 to TRBJ2-3; 10 bases fit TRBD2. This CDR3 comprises 15 residues. J gave up 3 bases and V 0 bases, and 1 base lay outside the gene matches. In germline, CDR1 is SGDLS, CDR2 YYNGEE. The DNA for the CDR3 is TGTGCCAGCAGCGTAGAACTAGCGGGAACAGATACGCAGTATTTT. Its protein product is CASSVELAGTDTQYF. Full variable domain (rest looked up from reference TRBV9 and TRBJ2-3): DSGVTQTPKHLITATGQRVTLRCSPRSGDLSVYWYQQSLDQGLQFLIQYYNGEERAKGNILERFSAQQFPDLHSELNLSSLELGDSALYFCASSVELAGTDTQYFGPGTRLTVL.

The chain carries TRBV30 and TRBJ1-2, with D unresolved. CDR1 is GTSNPN and CDR2 is SVGIG in the germline V gene (reference sequence). This CDR3 is built from 15 residues. V was pared by 1 base and J by 5 bases, with 17 bases between. CDR3 sequence: CAWSETGRVEYGYTF. The CDR3, as DNA: TGTGCCTGGAGTGAAACCGGGAGGGTGGAGTATGGCTACACCTTC.